The 12 T cell receptor beta chains below come from one sample, sequenced in a study of regulatory T cells in long-lasting Graves disease (dated by TCRdb to about 2021). The sample's time point label, in plain terms: newly diagnosed GD, antithyroid drugs for less than 3 months. For both TCR sequencing and RNA sequencing, RNA was extracted from PBMCs in TRIzol. Library creation used multiplex PCR. TCRdb shows the sequencer as Illumina HiSeq 4000. TCR beta libraries were built with iRepertoire HTBI primers and Arm-PCR amplification of CDR3 regions. TCRdb redid the processing of the public reads, applying fastp at Q25 and MiXCR, and retained in-frame beta chains. Entries that share a CDR3 protein sequence are merged under the most common genes and DNA. This sample lists roughly 610,000 distinct CDR3 sequences; approximately 15% were detected once. The ten biggest clones cover 15% to 20% of the sample.

The sample was also linked to a second study, of T cells in Graves' hyperthyroidism and ophthalmopathy.

Sequencing used peripheral blood mononuclear cells (PBMCs), obtained at new diagnosis, from a patient treated with antithyroid drugs. The receptors were sampled from a woman aged 25 to 45 with Graves disease. Donor details come from another sample of the same person, matched by shared clones.

This clonotype was detected ten times or more. The chain employs TRBV7-2 and TRBJ2-1; 9 bases line up with TRBD2. Germline V gives CDR1 SGHTA, CDR2 FQGNSA. This CDR3 is 17 amino acids long. V was pared by 5 bases and J by 2 bases, with 10 bases of the junction left unmatched. CDR3 protein: CASSRWGSGSAYNEQFF. CDR3 in DNA: TGTGCCAGCAGCCGTTGGGGTAGCGGGAGCGCCTACAATGAGCAGTTCTTC.

The chain couples TRBV5-1 to TRBJ1-4; 8 nucleotides match TRBD1. The CDR3 runs 20 residues. Germline V gene sequence: CDR1 SGHRS, CDR2 YFSETQ. Losses at the gene ends were 3 bases for V and 8 bases for J; bases not matched to a gene: 24. This CDR3 is CASSSQTLTLTGGGFEKLFF. Written as DNA, the CDR3 is TGCGCCAGCAGCTCCCAAACCCTCACCCTCACAGGGGGTGGGTTCGAAAAACTGTTTTTT.

This clonotype occurred many times. The chain recombines TRBV28 with TRBJ2-1, with 13 positions matching TRBD2. CDR3 length: 16 residues. The V gene's germline CDR1 is MDHEN and CDR2 SYDVKM. Trimming removed 6 bases from V and 7 bases from J; junction bases left unmatched: 9. CDR3 sequence reads: CASSDTSGRARNEQFF. The DNA for the CDR3 is TGTGCCAGCAGCGATACTAGCGGGAGGGCCCGGAATGAGCAGTTCTTC.

About this clonotype itself: The junction does not match germline at one end; this may be a read error. The chain recombines TRBV7-7 with TRBJ2-1, with 7 bases that match TRBD2. Germline V gene data show CDR1 as SSHAT and CDR2 as FNYEAQ (reference sequence). The CDR3 consists of 15 residues. CDR3 loop: CASSLGSGFSDEQFF. The CDR3 region has the DNA TGTGCTAGCAGCTTAGGTAGCGGGTTTAGCGATGAGCAGTTCTTC.

This clonotype was seen more than once but under ten times. Possible read error: a much larger clone is one base away. This chain joins TRBV7-2 and TRBJ2-7; possible D gene TRBD2, 6 bases. Trimming stripped 5 bases from V and 7 bases from J, with 15 bases between. Germline V gives CDR1 SGHTA, CDR2 FQGNSA. This CDR3 is 13 amino acids long. CDR3 region: CASSPLARGEQYF. CDR3 nucleotide sequence: TGTGCCAGCAGCCCTCTAGCGAGAGGGGAGCAGTACTTC.

This clonotype appeared many times. The chain employs TRBV2 and TRBJ1-1; D gene ambiguous. Germline V CDR1 and CDR2: SNHLY, FYNNEI. This CDR3 region has 14 residues. V lost 1 base to trimming and J lost 1 base, with 7 bases between them. CDR3 protein: CASSEGVRNTEAFF. In DNA form, the CDR3 reads TGTGCCAGCAGTGAAGGGGTAAGGAACACTGAAGCTTTCTTT.

This clonotype appeared many times. V gene TRBV19 combines with J gene TRBJ1-5; 7 bases agree with TRBD1. J was trimmed by 3 bases and V by 7 bases; bases with no gene match: 6. CDR1 is LNHDA and CDR2 is SQIVND in the germline V gene (reference sequence). This CDR3 is 14 amino acids long. The CDR3 reads CASTGQLYNQPQHF. CDR3 nucleotides: TGTGCCAGTACGGGACAGCTCTACAATCAGCCCCAGCATTTT.

This clonotype was counted a single time. A much bigger clone sits one base away, suggesting this may be a read error. As the CDR3 is not closed by the conserved phenylalanine or tryptophan, this likely results from a read error. The chain joins TRBV20-1 to TRBJ2-7; no clear D gene. The CDR3 totals 14 residues. Per germline, CDR1 DFQATT and CDR2 SNEGSKA (reference sequence). V was cut by 0 bases and J by 6 bases, with 15 bases left in between. The CDR3 DNA follows: TGCAGTGCTAGAGATTCGGGTAGGGTCAGCGAGCAGTACTCC. It is translated as CSARDSGRVSEQYS.

Ten or more counts support this clonotype. The chain employs TRBV7-9 and TRBJ1-3, with D uncertain. The CDR3 extends over 14 amino acids. Trimming shortened V by 3 bases and J by 3 bases, and 9 bases separated the two germline ends. Germline V gene sequence: CDR1 SEHNR, CDR2 FQNEAQ (reference sequence). The CDR3, as DNA: TGTGCCAGCAGCTTTCCCGGAGGTGGAAACACCATATATTTT. Translated: CASSFPGGGNTIYF.

This clonotype has at least ten counts. The V gene is TRBV6-1, the J gene TRBJ1-5, with a tentative D call TRBD1 (6 bases). The V gene lost 5 bases and the J gene lost 2 bases, with 13 bases spanning the gap. The CDR3 sequence is 15 residues long. Germline V gives CDR1 MNHNS, CDR2 SASEGT. This chain's CDR3 is CASSKQTGGNQPQHF. The CDR3 nucleotides read TGTGCCAGCAGTAAACAGACAGGCGGCAATCAGCCCCAGCATTTT.

The table lists this clonotype with many counts. V and J are TRBV29-1 and TRBJ1-1; a possible D gene is TRBD1 (6 bases). Looked up from germline, CDR1 is SQVTM and CDR2 is ANQGSEA. The V end lost 3 bases, the J end lost 4 bases, and 18 bases lay between the germline ends. This CDR3 spans 15 amino acids. The CDR3 DNA reads TGCAGCGTTGAGACAACAGGGAGGGACGGCACTGAAGCTTTCTTT. This sequence encodes CSVETTGRDGTEAFF.

The rearrangement joins TRBV3-1 to TRBJ2-2; 9 positions match TRBD2. J gave up 5 bases and V 4 bases, and 8 bases lay outside the gene matches. Per germline, CDR1 LGHDT and CDR2 YNNKEL (reference sequence). This CDR3 is 16 amino acids long. Written as DNA, the CDR3 is TGTGCCAGCAGCCGCCAATCCAGCGGGAGGACCGGGGAGCTGTTTTTT. This sequence encodes CASSRQSSGRTGELFF.